This TCR beta chain was identified in a study of T cell responses to AZD1222 COVID-19 vaccine (dated by TCRdb to about 2021). Context from the whole study: AZD1222 recipients with second doses at about 4 weeks or about 12 weeks were pooled, because spike-specific TCR depth and breadth did not differ between schedules. TCR sequencing covered over 230 trial participants: about 210 given two doses of AZD1222 and some 25 given two doses of MenACWY control vaccine. Enrollment into the trials was organized by age into subgroups of 18-55, 56-69 and 70-plus years, and those subgroups contained roughly 150, 30 and 60 TCR-sequenced participants, respectively. Beyond this particular receptor, the publication reports: Vaccine-associated CD4 TCRs spanned the whole spike protein, with dominant responses in regions 160-218 and 743-854. In the small 56-69-year group, the increase in depth fell short of significance, most likely because of low power. Participants were mostly white British and included more females than males, and it was suggested by the authors that clonal diversity may have been underestimated. Epitopes outside the regions mutated in the B.1.351 and B.1.1.7 variants were reportedly recognized by nearly half of the unique spike-specific TCRs. Conclusions about previously exposed vaccinees are limited because only 5 or 6 AZD1222 recipients were SARS-CoV-2 seropositive at baseline. Spike-specific TCR breadth and depth rose significantly after two AZD1222 doses compared with day 0 and with MenACWY recipients. Because no day 14 peak-response samples were available, repertoires were characterized only after the peak T cell response.

The CDR3 regions of human TCRbeta chains were subjected to immunosequencing. Per the authors' processing: TCRs in the repertoires were matched against a reference library of SARS-CoV-2-specific TCRs that had been generated with the MIRA antigen-specificity platform. Breadth was defined as the fraction of unique TCRs that were SARS-CoV-2-associated, and depth was defined as the fraction of total T cells that were SARS-CoV-2-associated. Using the MIRA data, each spike-specific TCR was mapped to the spike region that the TCR reacts to and placed in a CD4 or CD8 class. Log10-transformed breadth and depth values were compared by one-way ANOVA with Sidak's multiple comparisons tests. Entries here come from immuneACCESS through TCRdb and include only in-frame sequences with V and J called. Some clones fail to appear in such tables; in the studies checked, an unresolved V gene covers under half of the shortfall, and the cause of the remainder is unknown. That table is the source of V, J and clone size, and D and trimming were worked out from the DNA. This sample lists more than 85,000 clones; around 85% were detected once. The ten largest clones capture approximately 5% of the sample.

The sample's time point label, decoded: baseline before first vaccination. Vaccinee samples came from UK trials COV001 and COV002, including a single-blind randomized controlled phase 2/3 trial of AZD1222 (ChAdOx1 nCoV-19) in healthy adults. Trial participant PBMC samples were collected at day 0 and day 28 after the second dose for TCRbeta chain sequencing. The CDR3 numbers 16 residues from cysteine through phenylalanine. The entry retains the CDR3 DNA only, 48 bases that are in frame from base 1. For CDR1 and CDR2, the germline V gene lists SGHVS and FQNEAQ. V is cut by 1 base and J by 0 bases, and the space between the germline ends is 10 bases. This clone was observed a handful of times. Its antigen is currently not known. Base quality data are lacking; no much larger clone is found one base away.

Recombination connected TRBV7-8 to TRBJ1-5; perhaps TRBD1 is the D gene, with 5 bases matching. This sequence originates from an adult in good health. The material sequenced was peripheral blood, taken on day 0 of AZD1222 vaccination. The CDR3 has the sequence CASSLVRTSSNQPQHF. The sequence in DNA is TGTGCCAGCAGCTTAGTTAGGACATCTAGCAATCAGCCCCAGCATTTT.